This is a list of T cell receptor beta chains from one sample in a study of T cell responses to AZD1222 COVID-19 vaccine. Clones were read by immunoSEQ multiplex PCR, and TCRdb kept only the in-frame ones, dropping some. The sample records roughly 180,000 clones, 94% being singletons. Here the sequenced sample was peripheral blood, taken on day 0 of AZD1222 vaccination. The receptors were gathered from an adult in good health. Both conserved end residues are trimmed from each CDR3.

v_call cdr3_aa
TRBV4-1 ASSQDFDLSGNTIY
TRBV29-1 SATVEAEAF
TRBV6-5 ASRLWVGQPQH
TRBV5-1 ASSWDNEKLF
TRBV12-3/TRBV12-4 ASRIHKTYEQY
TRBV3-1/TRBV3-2 ASSQPSGRATGELF
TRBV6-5 ASSRNYDRSYGYT
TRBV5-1 ASSFDRANTGELF
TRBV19 ASTPQGGITTEAF
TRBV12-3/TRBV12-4 ASSLGAVYEQY
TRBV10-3 ATMGGMSYNEQF
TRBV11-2 ASSPPGRGDYEQY
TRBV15 ATSSGGISSGNTIY
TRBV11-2 ASSLVTGMKGYT
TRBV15 ATSRARGGGQGLGRYNEQF
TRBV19 ASSIGSPTDTQY
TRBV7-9 ASSLRGVNEQF
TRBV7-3 ASSPGTGGNTEAF
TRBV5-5 ASSLARGEKGEKLF
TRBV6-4 ASSADSPNTGELF
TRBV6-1 ASSEVASGGETQY
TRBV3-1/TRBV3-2 ASSQTGYEQY
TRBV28 ASSLGHRGEAF
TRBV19 ASQRPNLGEQF
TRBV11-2 ASRNLPGLVGDEQF
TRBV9 ASSEGLAEETQY
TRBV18 ASSPPMENTEAF
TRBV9 ASSVGQGANGELF
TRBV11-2 ASSLDLDYEQY